This T cell receptor beta chain appears in the sequencing data of a study of metastatic and nonmetastatic thyroid tumors. The entire patient cohort was treatment-naive prior to thyroid surgery. In the authors' methods: Variation in CDR3 across clinicopathological groups served as the basis for constructing a distant-metastasis classifier in papillary thyroid cancer. From the PCR reads, TCRdb re-called clones with MiXCR. The V and J calls and clone size are TCRdb's, not the authors'. In the table there are some 16,000 clones, about 12% of which are singletons. Germline CDR1 SEHNR, CDR2 FQNEAQ (reference sequence). The germline V and J ends were trimmed by 4 bases and 3 bases, with 10 bases remaining between them. The CDR3 contains 14 residues. This clone was counted at least ten times.

This receptor was identified in a female donor with papillary thyroid cancer or a benign thyroid nodule (not recorded which). Some clones in this sample may be carry-over from other donors' samples. The chain carries TRBV7-9 and TRBJ1-3; D uncertain. The specimen was tumor tissue. CDR3 residues: CASSSIGVGNTIYF. Written as DNA, the CDR3 is TGTGCCAGCAGCTCCATCGGAGTTGGAAACACCATATATTTT.